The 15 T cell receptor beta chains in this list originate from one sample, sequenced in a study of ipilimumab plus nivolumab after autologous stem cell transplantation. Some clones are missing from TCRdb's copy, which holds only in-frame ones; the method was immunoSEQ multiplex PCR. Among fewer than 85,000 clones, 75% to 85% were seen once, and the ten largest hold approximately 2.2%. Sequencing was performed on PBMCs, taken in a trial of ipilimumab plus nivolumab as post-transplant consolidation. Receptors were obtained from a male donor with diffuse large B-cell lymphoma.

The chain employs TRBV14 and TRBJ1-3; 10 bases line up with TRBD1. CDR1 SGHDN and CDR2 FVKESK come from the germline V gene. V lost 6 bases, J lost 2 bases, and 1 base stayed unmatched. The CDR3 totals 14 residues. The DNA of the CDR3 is TGTGCCAGCAGGGGACAGGGGCCTGGAAACACCATATATTTT. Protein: CASRGQGPGNTIYF.

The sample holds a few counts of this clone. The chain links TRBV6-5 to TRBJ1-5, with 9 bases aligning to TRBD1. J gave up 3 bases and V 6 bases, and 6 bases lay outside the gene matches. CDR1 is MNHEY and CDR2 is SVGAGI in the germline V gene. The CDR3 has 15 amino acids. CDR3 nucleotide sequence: TGTGCCAGCAGACGAGGACAGGGGCTCAATCAGCCCCAGCATTTT. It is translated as CASRRGQGLNQPQHF.

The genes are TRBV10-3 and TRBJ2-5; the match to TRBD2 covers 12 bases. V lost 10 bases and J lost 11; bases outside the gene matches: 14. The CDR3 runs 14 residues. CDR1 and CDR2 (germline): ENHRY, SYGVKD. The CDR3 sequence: CASRLAGAQGEQYF. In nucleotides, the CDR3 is TGTGCCAGTCGACTAGCGGGGGCCCAGGGGGAGCAGTACTTC.

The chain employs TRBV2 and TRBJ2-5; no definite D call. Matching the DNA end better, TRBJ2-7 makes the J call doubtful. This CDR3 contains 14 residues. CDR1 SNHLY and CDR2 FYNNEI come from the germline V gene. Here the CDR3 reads CASSEGWATYEQYF. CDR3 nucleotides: TGTGCCAGCAGTGAAGGGTGGGCGACCTACGAGCAGTACTTC.

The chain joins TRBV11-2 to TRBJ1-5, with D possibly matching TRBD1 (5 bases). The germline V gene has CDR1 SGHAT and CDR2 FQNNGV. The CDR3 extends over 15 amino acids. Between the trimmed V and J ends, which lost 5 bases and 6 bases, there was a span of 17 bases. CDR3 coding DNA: TGTGCCAGCAGCCCCGGAGCAGGGTCGTTTCAGCCCCAGCATTTT. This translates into CASSPGAGSFQPQHF.

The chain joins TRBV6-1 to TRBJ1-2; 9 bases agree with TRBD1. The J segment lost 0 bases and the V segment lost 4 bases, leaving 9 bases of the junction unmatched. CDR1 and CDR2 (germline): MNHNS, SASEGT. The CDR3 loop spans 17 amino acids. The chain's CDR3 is CASSVSGTGSSNYGYTF. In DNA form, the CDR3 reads TGTGCCAGCAGTGTTTCCGGGACAGGGTCTTCTAACTATGGCTACACCTTC.

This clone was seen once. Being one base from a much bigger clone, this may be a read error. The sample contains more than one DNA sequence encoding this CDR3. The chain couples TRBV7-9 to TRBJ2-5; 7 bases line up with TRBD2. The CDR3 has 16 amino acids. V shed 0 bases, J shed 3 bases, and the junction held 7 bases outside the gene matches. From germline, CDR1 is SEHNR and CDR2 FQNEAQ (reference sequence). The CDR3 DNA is TGTGCCAGCAGCTTAGCATCGGCCAGCGGGGAAGAGACCCAGTACTTC. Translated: CASSLASASGEETQYF.

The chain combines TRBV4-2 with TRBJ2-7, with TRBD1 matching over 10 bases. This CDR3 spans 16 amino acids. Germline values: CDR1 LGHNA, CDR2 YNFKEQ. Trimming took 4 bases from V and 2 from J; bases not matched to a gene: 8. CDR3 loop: CASSPSGGQGTYEQYF. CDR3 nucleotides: TGTGCCAGCAGCCCGTCTGGGGGACAGGGGACCTACGAGCAGTACTTC.

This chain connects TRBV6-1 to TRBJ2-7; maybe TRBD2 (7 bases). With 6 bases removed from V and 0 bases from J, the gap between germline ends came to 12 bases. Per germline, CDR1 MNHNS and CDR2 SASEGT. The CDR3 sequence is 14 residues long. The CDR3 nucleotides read TGTGCCAGCAGGCCCGGGGGGCTCTCCTACGAGCAGTACTTC. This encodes CASRPGGLSYEQYF.

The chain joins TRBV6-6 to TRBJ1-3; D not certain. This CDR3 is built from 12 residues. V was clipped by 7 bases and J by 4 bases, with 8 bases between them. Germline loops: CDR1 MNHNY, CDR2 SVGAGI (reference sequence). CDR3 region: CASTGTGNTIYF. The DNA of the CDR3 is TGTGCCAGCACAGGTACCGGAAACACCATATATTTT.

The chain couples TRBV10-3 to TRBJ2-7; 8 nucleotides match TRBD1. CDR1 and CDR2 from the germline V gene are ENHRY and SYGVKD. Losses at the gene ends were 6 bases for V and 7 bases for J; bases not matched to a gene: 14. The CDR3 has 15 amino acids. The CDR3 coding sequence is TGTGCCATCAGCAATACCGGGACAGGCCTATGGGAGCAGTACTTC. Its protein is CAISNTGTGLWEQYF.

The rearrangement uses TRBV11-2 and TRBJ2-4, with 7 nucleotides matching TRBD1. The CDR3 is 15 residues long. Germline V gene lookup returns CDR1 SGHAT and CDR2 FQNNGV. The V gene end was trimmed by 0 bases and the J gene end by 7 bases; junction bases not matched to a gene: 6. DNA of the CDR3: TGTGCCAGCAGCTTAGATTGGGGGACAGATAACATTCAGTACTTC. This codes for CASSLDWGTDNIQYF.

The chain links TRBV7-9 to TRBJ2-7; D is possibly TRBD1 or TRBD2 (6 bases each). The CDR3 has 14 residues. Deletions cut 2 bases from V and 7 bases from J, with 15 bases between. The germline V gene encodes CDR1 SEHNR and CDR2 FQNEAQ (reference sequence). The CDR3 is CASSLRGRMGEQYF. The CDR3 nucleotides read TGTGCCAGCAGCTTACGGGGGCGAATGGGGGAGCAGTACTTC.

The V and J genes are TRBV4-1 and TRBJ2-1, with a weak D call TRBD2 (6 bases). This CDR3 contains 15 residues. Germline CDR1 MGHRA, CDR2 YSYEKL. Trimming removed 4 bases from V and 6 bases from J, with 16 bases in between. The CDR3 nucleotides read TGCGCCAGCAGCCTTGGAGGGGACGGCACCAATGAGCAGTTCTTC. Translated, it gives CASSLGGDGTNEQFF.

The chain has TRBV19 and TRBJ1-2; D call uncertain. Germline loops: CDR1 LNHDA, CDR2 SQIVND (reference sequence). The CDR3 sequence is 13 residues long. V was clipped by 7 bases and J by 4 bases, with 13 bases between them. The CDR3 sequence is CASTVPGSYGYTF. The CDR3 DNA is TGTGCCAGTACGGTCCCGGGTAGCTATGGCTACACCTTC.